These 27 T cell receptor beta chains share one sample of origin, sequenced in a study of blood T cell repertoires in COVID-19. Assay used: immunoSEQ multiplex PCR; TCRdb lists only in-frame clones, some missing. Of about 100,000 clones in the sample, about 89% were seen once. The sequencing input was peripheral blood. These receptors originate from a man aged 50 to 60 with active COVID-19.

CDR3: CASSLASGSGTGELFF. CDR3 coding DNA: TGTGCCAGCAGCTTAGCGAGCGGGAGTGGAACCGGGGAGCTGTTTTTT. This chain links TRBV7-7 with TRBJ2-2, with 8 bases identical to TRBD2. This CDR3 has 16 residues. Germline V gene sequence: CDR1 SSHAT, CDR2 FNYEAQ (reference sequence). V lost 0 bases to trimming and J lost 5 bases; unmatched junction nucleotides: 5. Filled out from reference TRBV7-7 and TRBJ2-2, the complete variable domain reads GAGVSQSPRYKVTKRGQDVTLRCDPISSHATLYWYQQALGQGPEFLTYFNYEAQPDKSGLPSDRFSAERPEGSISTLTIQRTEQRDSAMYRCASSLASGSGTGELFFGEGSRLTVL.

This chain links TRBV6-4 with TRBJ2-3; 12 bases agree with TRBD2. V dropped 6 bases and J dropped 2; count of bases not matched to a gene: 3. The CDR3 extends over 15 amino acids. Germline loops: CDR1 MRHNA, CDR2 SNTAGT. The CDR3 reads CASSGTSGPTDTQYF. The CDR3 coding sequence is TGTGCCAGCAGCGGGACTAGCGGGCCCACAGATACGCAGTATTTT.

The rearrangement links TRBV4-1 to TRBJ1-1; D not certain. This CDR3 comprises 15 residues. V was pared by 2 bases and J by 3 bases, with 13 bases between. From germline, CDR1 is MGHRA and CDR2 YSYEKL. The CDR3 reads CASSQSQVPDTEAFF. CDR3 nucleotides: TGCGCCAGCAGCCAAAGTCAGGTACCGGACACTGAAGCTTTCTTT.

In this sample, this clone turned up once. The J gene is TRBJ2-1, the V gene TRBV10-3; TRBD2 aligns across 7 bases. J gave up 7 bases and V 4 bases, and 7 bases lay outside the gene matches. Germline V CDR1 and CDR2: ENHRY, SYGVKD. This CDR3 comprises 14 residues. CDR3 residues: CAISGTGTINEQFF. The CDR3 bases are TGTGCCATCAGTGGTACCGGGACTATAAATGAGCAGTTCTTC.

The J gene is TRBJ2-3, the V gene TRBV5-1; TRBD1 matches at 9 bases. The V segment lost 0 bases and the J segment 2 bases; nucleotides outside the gene matches: 7. The length of the CDR3 is 17 residues. Germline CDR1 reads SGHRS; CDR2 reads YFSETQ. CDR3 region: CASSLGLRTGDTDTQYF. Written as DNA, the CDR3 is TGCGCCAGCAGCTTGGGGTTGAGGACAGGGGACACAGATACGCAGTATTTT.

The chain carries TRBV9 and TRBJ1-1; D gene uncertain. Trimming pared 0 bases from V and 5 bases from J, leaving 11 bases between. The CDR3 extends over 14 amino acids. Germline CDR1 SGDLS, CDR2 YYNGEE. The CDR3 here is CASSVDPGKTEAFF. CDR3 coding DNA: TGTGCCAGCAGCGTAGACCCCGGTAAGACTGAAGCTTTCTTT. Variable domain in full (rest from reference TRBV9 and TRBJ1-1): DSGVTQTPKHLITATGQRVTLRCSPRSGDLSVYWYQQSLDQGLQFLIQYYNGEERAKGNILERFSAQQFPDLHSELNLSSLELGDSALYFCASSVDPGKTEAFFGQGTRLTVV.

This sequence joins TRBV11-2 and TRBJ2-5; 8 bases align to TRBD1. Germline-derived CDR1 and CDR2 are SGHAT and FQNNGV. V was pared by 6 bases and J by 3 bases, with 6 bases of the junction left unmatched. This CDR3 spans 14 amino acids. CDR3 amino acids: CASSRTGPKETQYF. The DNA of the CDR3 is TGTGCCAGCAGTCGGACAGGGCCAAAAGAGACCCAGTACTTC.

The chain is built from TRBV11-3 and TRBJ2-6; 9 positions agree with TRBD2. The CDR3 is 18 amino acids. The V and J ends lost 5 bases and 3 bases, in that order; junction bases with no gene match: 11. Germline V gene sequence: CDR1 SGHNT, CDR2 YENEEA. CDR3 region: CASSQGGGRGNGANVLTF. The CDR3 DNA follows: TGTGCCAGCAGCCAGGGAGGCGGGAGGGGGAATGGGGCCAACGTCCTGACTTTC.

This chain uses TRBV7-9 with TRBJ2-5, with TRBD2 matching 11 bases. The V segment lost 6 bases and the J segment 5 bases; nucleotides outside the gene matches: 2. CDR1 and CDR2 (germline): SEHNR, FQNEAQ (reference sequence). The CDR3 sequence is 13 residues long. The CDR3 loop reads CASSSSGGETQYF. The CDR3 DNA reads as TGTGCCAGCAGTTCTAGCGGGGGGGAGACCCAGTACTTC.

J is TRBJ2-1 and V is TRBV7-2, with TRBD2 identical over 11 bases. Looked up from germline, CDR1 is SGHTA and CDR2 is FQGNSA. This CDR3 region has 17 residues. V dropped 1 base and J dropped 3; count of bases not matched to a gene: 5. CDR3 DNA sequence: TGTGCCAGCAGCTTAGGGGCTAGCGGGGGGCACTACAATGAGCAGTTCTTC. It yields the protein CASSLGASGGHYNEQFF.

This clone is a singleton in its sample. The V and J genes are TRBV5-1 and TRBJ2-2; D unresolved. The CDR3 contains 16 residues. CDR1 is SGHRS and CDR2 is YFSETQ in the germline V gene. Trimming took off 4 bases at V and 0 bases at J, with 13 bases between the two ends. CDR3 coding DNA: TGCGCCAGCAGCCTGTCCACAACCGCGAACACCGGGGAGCTGTTTTTT. Amino acid sequence: CASSLSTTANTGELFF.

V is TRBV11-2 and J is TRBJ1-3, with a weak D call TRBD1 (5 bases). Germline V gene sequence: CDR1 SGHAT, CDR2 FQNNGV. Between the trimmed V and J ends, which lost 5 bases and 3 bases, there was a span of 23 bases. The CDR3 has 18 amino acids. CDR3 nucleotide sequence: TGTGCCAGCAGCCAAGGAAGGACGGCGGGACTTAGTGGAAACACCATATATTTT. As protein: CASSQGRTAGLSGNTIYF.

The V gene is TRBV7-2, the J gene TRBJ1-2; TRBD1 might be the D (5 bases). V was clipped by 8 bases and J by 0 bases, with 19 bases between them. Per the germline V gene, CDR1 is SGHTA and CDR2 is FQGNSA. The CDR3 is 16 amino acids. The CDR3, as DNA: TGTGCCAGCCTACTTGGGGCCGGCCAAGCTAACTATGGCTACACCTTC. Amino acids: CASLLGAGQANYGYTF.

The chain joins TRBV5-6 to TRBJ2-6, with D hard to call. Germline CDR1 reads SGHDT; CDR2 reads YYEEEE. Trimming left V 2 bases short and J 3 bases short, with 3 bases between. The CDR3 is 13 residues long. The DNA for the CDR3 is TGTGCCAGCAGCTTTATTGGGGCCAACGTCCTGACTTTC. Translating it yields CASSFIGANVLTF.

The chain joins TRBV7-6 to TRBJ2-3; D may be TRBD1 (5 bases). Trimming took off 0 bases at V and 2 bases at J, with 9 bases between the two ends. There are 15 residues in the CDR3. Germline CDR1 SGHVS, CDR2 FNYEAQ. The CDR3 DNA sequence: TGTGCCAGCAGCTTAGCCGGACAACCCACAGATACGCAGTATTTT. Protein: CASSLAGQPTDTQYF.

The gene calls are TRBV9 and TRBJ1-6; tentatively, D is TRBD1 (5 bases). Deletions cut 0 bases from V and 7 bases from J, with 11 bases between. CDR3 length: 15 amino acids. CDR1 and CDR2 (germline): SGDLS, YYNGEE. The CDR3 coding sequence is TGTGCCAGCAGCGTAGTAGGGGCACTGAATTCACCCCTCCACTTT. The encoded protein is CASSVVGALNSPLHF.

V gene TRBV5-8 combines with J gene TRBJ2-5; 7 bases match TRBD2. J was trimmed by 5 bases and V by 4 bases; bases with no gene match: 14. From germline, CDR1 is SGHTS and CDR2 YDEGEE. The length of the CDR3 is 16 residues. CDR3 nucleotide sequence: TGTGCCAGCAGCAAATTTTTGACTAGCCTTGGGGAGACCCAGTACTTC. Its protein is CASSKFLTSLGETQYF. The full variable domain, rest sourced from reference TRBV5-8 and TRBJ2-5, is EAGVTQSPTHLIKTRGQQATLRCSPISGHTSVYWYQQALGLGLQFLLWYDEGEERNRGNFPPRFSGRQFPNYSSELNVNALELEDSALYLCASSKFLTSLGETQYFGPGTRLLVL.

The gene calls are TRBV10-3 and TRBJ2-1; 8 bases align to TRBD1. This CDR3 is 17 amino acids long. J was trimmed by 7 bases and V by 6 bases; bases with no gene match: 17. Germline V CDR1 and CDR2: ENHRY, SYGVKD. As DNA, the CDR3 is TGTGCCATCAGCCCCGGACAGGGTTCGGGATCCCTGAATGAGCAGTTCTTC. Its protein is CAISPGQGSGSLNEQFF.

The gene calls are TRBV5-4 and TRBJ2-5, with 11 bases matching TRBD2. The CDR3 covers 15 residues. Losses at the gene ends were 3 bases for V and 5 bases for J; bases not matched to a gene: 6. The germline V gene has CDR1 SGHNT and CDR2 YYREEE (reference sequence). As DNA, the CDR3 is TGTGCCAGCAGCTCGGGACTAGCGGCCCGGGAGACCCAGTACTTC. Translating it yields CASSSGLAARETQYF.

V and J are TRBV7-9 and TRBJ2-1; 7 bases are shared with TRBD1. Unmatched junction bases numbered 7, after V lost 5 bases and J lost 0 bases. This CDR3 comprises 16 residues. CDR1 is SEHNR and CDR2 is FQNEAQ in the germline V gene (reference sequence). DNA for the CDR3: TGTGCCAGCAGCCGAGACAGGGAGAGCTCCTACAATGAGCAGTTCTTC. Its translation is CASSRDRESSYNEQFF.

The V and J genes are TRBV6-5 and TRBJ1-3; TRBD1 might be the D (5 bases). Trimming shortened V by 7 bases and J by 1 base, and 11 bases separated the two germline ends. CDR3 size: 14 residues. Germline CDR1 reads MNHEY; CDR2 reads SVGAGI. In nucleotides, the CDR3 is TGTGCCAGCACAAAGTCAGGGTCTGGAAACACCATATATTTT. It translates to CASTKSGSGNTIYF.

This chain links TRBV6-1 with TRBJ2-7; 8 nucleotides line up with TRBD1. Germline V gives CDR1 MNHNS, CDR2 SASEGT. V trimming: 3 bases; J trimming: 4 bases; junction bases outside the gene matches: 11. The CDR3 extends over 16 amino acids. The CDR3 nucleotides read TGTGCCAGCAGTGACTGGGGACAGGTCCTCGAATACGAGCAGTACGTC. This sequence encodes CASSDWGQVLEYEQYV.

This clone has only one observation. The V gene is TRBV9, the J gene TRBJ1-4; 11 bases map to TRBD1. Germline V gene lookup returns CDR1 SGDLS and CDR2 YYNGEE. CDR3 length equals 17 residues. V dropped 0 bases and J dropped 7; count of bases not matched to a gene: 8. This CDR3 is CASSVGTGGPLREKLFF. The CDR3, as DNA: TGTGCCAGCAGCGTAGGGACAGGGGGCCCTTTGCGTGAAAAACTGTTTTTT. The full variable domain, completed using reference TRBV9 and TRBJ1-4, is DSGVTQTPKHLITATGQRVTLRCSPRSGDLSVYWYQQSLDQGLQFLIQYYNGEERAKGNILERFSAQQFPDLHSELNLSSLELGDSALYFCASSVGTGGPLREKLFFGSGTQLSVL.

J is TRBJ2-7 and V is TRBV3-1 (or the pseudogene TRBV3-2), with 9 bases matching TRBD2. The CDR3 spans 16 residues. CDR1 is LGHDT and CDR2 is YNNKEL in the germline V gene (reference sequence). Unmatched junction bases numbered 8, after V lost 1 base and J lost 4 bases. The CDR3 is CASSQGSSGRSYEQYV. The CDR3 DNA follows: TGTGCCAGCAGCCAAGGGTCCAGCGGGAGGTCTTACGAGCAGTACGTC.

This sequence joins TRBV2 and TRBJ2-1, with TRBD2 matching over 9 bases. The V gene's germline CDR1 is SNHLY and CDR2 FYNNEI. The trim removed 9 bases at V and 7 bases at J, leaving 10 bases unmatched. The CDR3 sequence is 14 residues long. The CDR3 nucleotides are TGTGCCAGAGGAGGGACTAGCAACGGAAATGAGCAGTTCTTC. This sequence encodes CARGGTSNGNEQFF.

The chain combines TRBV7-2 with TRBJ1-5; D not certain. The CDR3 sequence is 13 residues long. The germline gives CDR1 SGHTA, CDR2 FQGNSA. The germline V and J ends were trimmed by 2 bases and 5 bases, with 7 bases remaining between them. CDR3 sequence (DNA): TGTGCCAGCAGCTTACTAGGTGATCAGCCCCAGCATTTT. This codes for CASSLLGDQPQHF.

In its sample, this clone was seen once. The rearrangement joins TRBV19 to TRBJ2-3; 13 bases fit TRBD2. Germline-derived CDR1 and CDR2 are LNHDA and SQIVND (reference sequence). This CDR3 contains 16 residues. V dropped 6 bases and J dropped 2; count of bases not matched to a gene: 5. The CDR3 nucleotides are TGTGCCAGTAGCACCGGACTAGCGGGAGCCACAGATACGCAGTATTTT. It encodes CASSTGLAGATDTQYF.